Sequencing of this T cell receptor (beta chain) was carried out in a study of T cells expressing NK-cell markers (TCRdb year 2020). With regard to the full study: TCR beta-chain repertoires were profiled in sorted CD3+CD56+NKG2C+, CD3+CD56+NKG2C- and CD3+CD56-NKG2C+ T-cell subsets from about 8 donors. Of the eight sequenced donors, seven were found to be HCMV-seropositive and one was found to be HCMV-seronegative. All eight donors whose samples were sequenced were randomly selected healthy volunteers, three of them men and five women. Libraries were sequenced as 2 x 150 bp reads on Illumina HiSeq 2000/2500, MiSeq or NextSeq.

About this clonotype: There is no known antigen for this receptor.

HCMV serostatus was determined by detecting HCMV-specific IgG in serum with a commercial ELISA kit. Ficoll density gradient centrifugation was used to isolate peripheral blood mononuclear cells from blood. The CDR3 measures 14 amino acids from cysteine to phenylalanine. No nucleotide data were recorded. The full study reports these points: Whether the expanded NKG2C-expressing T cell clones were specific for HCMV antigens was left unclear. Those dominant clonotypes were again the most abundant among CD3+CD56-NKG2C+ cells in a few donors, at roughly 28.3-60.1%. For five or six donors, the dominant CD3+CD56+NKG2C+ clonotypes were among the top 10 CD8+ clonotypes and accounted for about 1.0-7.5% of CD8+ T cells.

TCRdb lists the instrument as Illumina HiSeq 2000. TCR beta cDNA libraries were prepared using 5'RACE template switching, which introduced a universal primer site and unique molecular identifiers. Priming for cDNA synthesis came from the TCR beta constant segment, and two successive PCR amplification steps followed. The source study handled its data this way. MIGEC was used to demultiplex reads and group reads by UMI, and MiTCR was used to assemble and quantify clonotypes. Only TCR cDNA sequences supported by at least two reads were kept to exclude erroneous sequences. The tcR package was used for downstream repertoire analysis, and clonotypes were matched between fractions using CDR3 nucleotide sequence together with V segment. VDJmatch was used to annotate antigen specificity against VDJdb, with one amino acid substitution allowed in CDR3. The reads went through TCRdb reprocessing, and each CDR3 protein sequence gets one entry with no DNA. What appears here as the V and J calls and clone size reflects TCRdb's work, not the paper's. The table for this sample lists about 550,000 distinct CDR3 sequences. Together, the top ten hold roughly 3.6% of the sample.

The sequencing sample was made of blood T cells: a sorted CD56 or NKG2C T cell subset, CD4+ or CD8+ T cells, or bulk PBMC T cells (not recorded which). This receptor was obtained from a man aged 18 to 29 in good health. Donor details come from another sample of the same person, matched by shared clones. In this chain, TRBV12-3 or TRBV12-4 is recombined with TRBJ1-3. The CDR3 region reads CASSFGSRGNTIYF.